Each of the 3 T cell receptor beta chains below was sequenced from the same sample in a study of T cell responses to AZD1222 COVID-19 vaccine. Produced via immunoSEQ multiplex PCR; TCRdb's table is partial and in-frame only. The data hold 50,000 to 60,000 clones, with roughly three quarters observed a single time. This specimen was peripheral blood, taken 28 days after the second AZD1222 dose. These receptors all stem from an adult who received the AZD1222 COVID-19 vaccine.

In DNA, the CDR3 is TGCGCCAGCAGCTTGACGGACAGATCTTCACCCCTCCACTTT. Translating it yields CASSLTDRSSPLHF. The rearrangement joins TRBV5-1 to TRBJ1-6; D possibly corresponds to TRBD1 (6 bases). V lost 1 base and J 9 bases, leaving 11 bases between the germline ends. Germline CDR1 and CDR2: SGHRS and YFSETQ. This CDR3 is built from 14 residues.

This clone was observed a single time. V gene TRBV19 combines with J gene TRBJ2-3; TRBD2 matches 9 bases. V lost 5 bases and J lost 0; bases outside the gene matches: 6. This CDR3 comprises 16 residues. Per the germline V gene, CDR1 is LNHDA and CDR2 is SQIVND (reference sequence). DNA of the CDR3: TGTGCCAGTAGTGGCGGGAGGGCCCCTAGCACAGATACGCAGTATTTT. This sequence encodes CASSGGRAPSTDTQYF.

The gene calls are TRBV28 and TRBJ1-2; possible D gene TRBD1, 5 bases. There are 14 residues in the CDR3. Germline CDR1 reads MDHEN; CDR2 reads SYDVKM. Between the trimmed V and J ends, which lost 3 bases and 2 bases, there was a span of 10 bases. The CDR3 is CASSFAQGNYGYTF. In DNA form, the CDR3 reads TGTGCCAGCAGTTTCGCGCAGGGAAACTATGGCTACACCTTC.